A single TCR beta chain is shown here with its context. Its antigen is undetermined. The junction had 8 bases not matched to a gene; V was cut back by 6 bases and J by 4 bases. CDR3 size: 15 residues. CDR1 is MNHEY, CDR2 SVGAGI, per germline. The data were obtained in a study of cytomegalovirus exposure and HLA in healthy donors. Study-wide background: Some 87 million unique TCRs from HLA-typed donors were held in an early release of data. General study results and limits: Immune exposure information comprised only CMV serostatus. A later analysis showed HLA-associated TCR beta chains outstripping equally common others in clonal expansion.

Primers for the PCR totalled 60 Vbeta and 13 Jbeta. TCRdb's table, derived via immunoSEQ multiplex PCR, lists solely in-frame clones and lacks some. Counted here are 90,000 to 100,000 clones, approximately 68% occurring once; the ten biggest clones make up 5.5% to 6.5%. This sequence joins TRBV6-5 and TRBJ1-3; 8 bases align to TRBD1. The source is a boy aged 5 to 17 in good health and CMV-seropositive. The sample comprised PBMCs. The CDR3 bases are TGTGCCAGCAGGAGACAGGGGTTAGGAGGAAACACCATATATTTT. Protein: CASRRQGLGGNTIYF.